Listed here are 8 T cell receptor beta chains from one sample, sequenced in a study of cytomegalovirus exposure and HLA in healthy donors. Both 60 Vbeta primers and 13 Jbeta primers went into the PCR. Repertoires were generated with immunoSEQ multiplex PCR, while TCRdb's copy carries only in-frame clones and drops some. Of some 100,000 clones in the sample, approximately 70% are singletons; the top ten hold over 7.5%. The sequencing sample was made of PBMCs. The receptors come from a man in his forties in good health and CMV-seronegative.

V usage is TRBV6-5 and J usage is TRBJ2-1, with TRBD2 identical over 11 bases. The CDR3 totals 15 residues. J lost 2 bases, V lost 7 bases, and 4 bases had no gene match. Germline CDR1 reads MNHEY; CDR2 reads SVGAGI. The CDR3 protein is CASMILAGAYNEQFF. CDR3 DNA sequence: TGTGCCAGCATGATACTAGCGGGGGCCTACAATGAGCAGTTCTTC.

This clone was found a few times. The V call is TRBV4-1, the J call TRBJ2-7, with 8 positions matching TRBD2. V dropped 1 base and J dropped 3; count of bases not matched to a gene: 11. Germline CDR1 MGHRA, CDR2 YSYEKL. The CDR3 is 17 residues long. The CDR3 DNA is TGCGCCAGCAGCCAAGGCGGCCTCGGGACTAGACACTACGAGCAGTACTTC. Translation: CASSQGGLGTRHYEQYF.

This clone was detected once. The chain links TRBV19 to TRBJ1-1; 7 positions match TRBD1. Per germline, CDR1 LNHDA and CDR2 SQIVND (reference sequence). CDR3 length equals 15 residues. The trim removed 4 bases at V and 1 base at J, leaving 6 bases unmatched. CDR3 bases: TGTGCCAGTAGTAAGCAACAGGGGAGGAACACTGAAGCTTTCTTT. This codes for CASSKQQGRNTEAFF.

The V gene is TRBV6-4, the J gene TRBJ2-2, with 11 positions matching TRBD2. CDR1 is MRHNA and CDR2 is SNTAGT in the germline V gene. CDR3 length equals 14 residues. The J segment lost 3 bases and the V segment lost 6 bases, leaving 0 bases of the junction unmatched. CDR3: CASRTSGDTGELFF. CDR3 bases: TGTGCCAGCAGGACTAGCGGGGACACCGGGGAGCTGTTTTTT.

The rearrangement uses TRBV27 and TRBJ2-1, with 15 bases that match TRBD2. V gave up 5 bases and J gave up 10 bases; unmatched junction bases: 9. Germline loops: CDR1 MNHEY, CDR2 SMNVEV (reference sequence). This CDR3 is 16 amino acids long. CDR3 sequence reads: CASSGLAGGPGREQFF. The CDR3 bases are TGTGCCAGCAGTGGACTAGCGGGGGGGCCTGGGAGGGAGCAGTTCTTC.

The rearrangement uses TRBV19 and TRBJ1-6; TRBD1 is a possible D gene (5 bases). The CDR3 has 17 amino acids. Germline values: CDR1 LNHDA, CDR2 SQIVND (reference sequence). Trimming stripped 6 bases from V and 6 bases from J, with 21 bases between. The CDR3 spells CASRNSIKGPRNSPLHF. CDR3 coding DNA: TGTGCCAGTAGAAATTCGATAAAGGGGCCGCGTAATTCACCCCTCCACTTT.

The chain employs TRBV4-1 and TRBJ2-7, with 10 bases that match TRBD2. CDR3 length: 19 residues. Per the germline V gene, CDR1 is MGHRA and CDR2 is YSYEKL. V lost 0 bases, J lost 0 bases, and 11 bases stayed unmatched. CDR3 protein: CASSQDLSGGQSSSYEQYF. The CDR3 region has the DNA TGCGCCAGCAGCCAAGATCTTAGCGGGGGGCAATCGAGCTCCTACGAGCAGTACTTC.

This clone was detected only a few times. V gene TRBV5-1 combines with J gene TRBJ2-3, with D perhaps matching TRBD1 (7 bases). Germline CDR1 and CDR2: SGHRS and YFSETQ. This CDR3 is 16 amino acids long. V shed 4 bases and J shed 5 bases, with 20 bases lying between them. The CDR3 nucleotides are TGCGCCAGCAGCCCGACGACAGGGTGGGGAGGAGATACGCAGTATTTT. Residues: CASSPTTGWGGDTQYF. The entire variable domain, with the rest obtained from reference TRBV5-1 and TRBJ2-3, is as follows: KAGVTQTPRYLIKTRGQQVTLSCSPISGHRSVSWYQQTPGQGLQFLFEYFSETQRNKGNFPGRFSGRQFSNSRSEMNVSTLELGDSALYLCASSPTTGWGGDTQYFGPGTRLTVL.